What follows are 10 T cell receptor beta chains derived from one specimen sequenced in a study of early T cells in non-severe SARS-CoV-2 infection. TCRdb reprocessed the 5' RACE reads with MiXCR, giving one entry per CDR3 protein. The sample consists of about 30,000 distinct CDR3 sequences, approximately 5.1% of them appearing once. The sequencing input was whole blood. The receptors were sampled from an adult who was a healthcare worker with PCR-confirmed SARS-CoV-2 infection or an uninfected control (not recorded which).

This clonotype was detected many times. The chain recombines TRBV3-1 with TRBJ2-1, with a weak D call TRBD1 (6 bases). The CDR3 loop spans 12 amino acids. Trimming took 5 bases from V and 8 from J, leaving 10 bases between them. Germline CDR1 is LGHDT and CDR2 is YNNKEL (reference sequence). CDR3 loop: CASSWDKDEQFF. As DNA, the CDR3 is TGTGCCAGCAGCTGGGACAAAGATGAGCAGTTCTTC.

This clonotype was detected a few times. J is TRBJ2-1 and V is TRBV20-1; D is uncertain. Trimming took off 1 base at V and 10 bases at J, with 11 bases between the two ends. Germline CDR1 DFQATT, CDR2 SNEGSKA (reference sequence). The CDR3 runs to 12 residues. CDR3 bases: TGCAGTGCTAGAGGACCAGCCCAGGAGCAGTTCTTC. Residues: CSARGPAQEQFF.

This clonotype was observed a few times. The chain uses TRBV18 and TRBJ1-2; tentatively, D is TRBD1 (5 bases). Germline assignment: CDR1 KGHSH and CDR2 LQKENI. V lost 0 bases and J lost 1, with 15 bases in between. The CDR3 totals 17 residues. The CDR3 nucleotides read TGTGCCAGCTCACCACCGCAGGGAGCCCTACTTAACTATGGCTACACCTTC. This codes for CASSPPQGALLNYGYTF.

This clonotype turned up a few times. This rearrangement joins TRBV7-8 to TRBJ2-7; no definite D call. The CDR3 totals 14 residues. Trimming stripped 0 bases from V and 9 bases from J, with 15 bases between. Germline-derived CDR1 and CDR2 are SGHVS and FQNEAQ. The CDR3 loop reads CASSLAGRAGVQYF. DNA of the CDR3: TGTGCCAGCAGCTTAGCGGGCCGAGCCGGAGTGCAGTACTTC.

This clonotype was detected ten times or more. The chain couples TRBV20-1 to TRBJ2-1; possible D gene TRBD2, 6 bases. Trimming stripped 3 bases from V and 6 bases from J, with 15 bases between. Looked up from germline, CDR1 is DFQATT and CDR2 is SNEGSKA (reference sequence). This CDR3 is 14 amino acids long. In DNA form, the CDR3 reads TGCAGTGCTAGCGGGGGACTCCACCGCAATGAGCAGTTCTTC. As protein: CSASGGLHRNEQFF.

This clonotype was recorded at least ten times. The chain combines TRBV14 with TRBJ1-4, with unresolved D. The CDR3 runs 16 residues. Germline CDR1 and CDR2: SGHDN and FVKESK. V was trimmed by 1 base and J by 5 bases, leaving 14 bases between them. The CDR3, as DNA: TGTGCCAGCAGCCAAGCCTCTCCAGGTGGGAATGAAAAACTGTTTTTT. Translating it yields CASSQASPGGNEKLFF.

This clonotype was found many times. The chain couples TRBV20-1 to TRBJ2-1; 12 bases map to TRBD2. Per the germline V gene, CDR1 is DFQATT and CDR2 is SNEGSKA (reference sequence). The CDR3 sequence is 13 residues long. Trimming at V came to 7 bases and at J to 8 bases, leaving 6 bases not matched to a gene. The CDR3 sequence: CSVPGLAGHEQFF. The CDR3 DNA follows: TGCAGTGTTCCGGGACTAGCGGGTCATGAGCAGTTCTTC.

This clonotype has a count of ten or more. CDR3 sequence (DNA): TGTGCCAGCAGTCACATGGGACAGGGGGTCCCCAATGAGCAGTTCTTC. It yields the protein CASSHMGQGVPNEQFF. The chain combines TRBV28 with TRBJ2-1; TRBD1 matches 11 bases. Germline assignment: CDR1 MDHEN and CDR2 SYDVKM. The ends lost 5 bases at V and 6 bases at J; junction bases unmatched: 9. The CDR3 consists of 16 residues.

This clonotype has only a few counts. This sequence joins TRBV7-6 and TRBJ2-1; 8 nucleotides line up with TRBD1. V was pared by 5 bases and J by 2 bases, with 5 bases of the junction left unmatched. This CDR3 has 15 amino acids. Germline lookup yields CDR1 SGHVS and CDR2 FNYEAQ. CDR3: CASSTSGQAYNEQFF. The CDR3 region has the DNA TGTGCCAGCAGCACATCGGGACAGGCCTACAATGAGCAGTTCTTC.

The chain uses TRBV19 and TRBJ2-1; TRBD2 matches at 10 bases. V trimming: 3 bases; J trimming: 2 bases; junction bases outside the gene matches: 1. The CDR3 sequence is 15 residues long. Germline values: CDR1 LNHDA, CDR2 SQIVND (reference sequence). The CDR3 region has the DNA TGTGCCAGTAGTATGACTAGCGGGCCCTACAATGAGCAGTTCTTC. Translating it yields CASSMTSGPYNEQFF.